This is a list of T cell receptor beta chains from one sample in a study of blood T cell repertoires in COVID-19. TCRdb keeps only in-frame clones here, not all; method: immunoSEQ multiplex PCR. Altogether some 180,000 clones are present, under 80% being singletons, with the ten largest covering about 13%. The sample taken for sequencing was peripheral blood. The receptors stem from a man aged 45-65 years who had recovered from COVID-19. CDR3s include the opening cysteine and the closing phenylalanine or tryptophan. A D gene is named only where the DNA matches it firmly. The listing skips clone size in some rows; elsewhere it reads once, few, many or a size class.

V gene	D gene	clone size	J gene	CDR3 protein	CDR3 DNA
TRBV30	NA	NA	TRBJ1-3	CAWSKYRANSGNTIYF	TGTGCCTGGAGTAAGTACAGGGCCAACTCTGGAAACACCATATATTTT
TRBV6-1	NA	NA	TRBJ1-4	CASSDRVKLFF	TGTGCCAGCAGTGACAGGGTTAAACTGTTTTTT
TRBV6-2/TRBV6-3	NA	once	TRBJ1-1	CASSYAGGLRKSTEAFF	TGTGCCAGCAGTTACGCGGGGGGGCTGAGGAAGAGCACTGAAGCTTTCTTT
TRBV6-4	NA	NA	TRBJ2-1	CASRSPGNNEQFF	TGTGCCAGCAGATCCCCGGGGAACAATGAGCAGTTCTTC
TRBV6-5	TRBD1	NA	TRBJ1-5	CASSSQGINQPQHF	TGTGCCAGCAGTTCACAGGGGATCAATCAGCCCCAGCATTTT
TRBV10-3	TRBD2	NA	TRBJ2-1	CAISLAESSYNEQFF	TGTGCCATCAGTCTAGCGGAGAGCTCCTACAATGAGCAGTTCTTC
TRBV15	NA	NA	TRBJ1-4	CATSRVTGEKLFF	TGTGCCACCAGCAGAGTAACAGGGGAAAAACTGTTTTTT
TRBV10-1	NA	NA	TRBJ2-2	CASSEGSESTGELFF	TGCGCCAGCAGTGAGGGCTCAGAAAGCACCGGGGAGCTGTTTTTT
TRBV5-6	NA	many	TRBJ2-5	CASSLVGAGETQYF	TGTGCCAGCAGCTTGGTGGGGGCCGGGGAGACCCAGTACTTC
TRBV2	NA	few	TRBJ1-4	CASRYSNEKLFF	TGTGCCAGCAGGTACAGTAATGAAAAACTGTTTTTT
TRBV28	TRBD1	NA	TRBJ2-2	CASGKTGYPGELFF	TGTGCCAGCGGAAAGACAGGGTATCCCGGGGAGCTGTTTTTT
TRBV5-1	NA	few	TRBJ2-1	CASSLLVATYNEQFF	TGCGCCAGCAGCTTGTTGGTAGCGACATACAATGAGCAGTTCTTC
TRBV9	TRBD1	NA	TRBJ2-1	CASSVGTDRVNEQFF	TGTGCCAGCAGCGTAGGGACGGACAGGGTGAATGAGCAGTTCTTC
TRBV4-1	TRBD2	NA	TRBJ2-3	CASSQGLAGRDTQYF	TGCGCCAGCAGCCAAGGACTAGCGGGAAGAGATACGCAGTATTTT
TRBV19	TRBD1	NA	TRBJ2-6	CASRPGGGGANVLTF	TGTGCCAGCCGGCCAGGGGGTGGTGGGGCCAACGTCCTGACTTTC
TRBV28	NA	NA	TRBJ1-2	CASSFGRLNYGYTF	TGTGCCAGCAGTTTCGGCCGACTTAACTATGGCTACACCTTC
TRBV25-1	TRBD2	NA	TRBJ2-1	CASSDPELAGSYNEQFF	TGTGCCAGCAGTGACCCCGAACTAGCGGGTTCCTACAATGAGCAGTTCTTC
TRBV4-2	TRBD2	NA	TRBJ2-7	CASSQEAGTSGRAWVYEQYF	TGTGCCAGCAGCCAAGAGGCCGGGACTAGCGGGAGGGCCTGGGTCTACGAGCAGTACTTC
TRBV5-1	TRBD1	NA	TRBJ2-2	CASSLMGQGFTGELFF	TGCGCCAGCAGCTTGATGGGACAGGGGTTCACCGGGGAGCTGTTTTTT
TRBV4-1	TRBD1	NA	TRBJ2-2	CASSWDRGPDTGELFF	TGCGCCAGCAGCTGGGACAGGGGGCCGGACACCGGGGAGCTGTTTTTT
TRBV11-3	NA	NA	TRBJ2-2	CASSHVRDSLTTGELFF	TGTGCCAGCAGCCACGTTCGAGACAGCCTCACCACCGGGGAGCTGTTTTTT
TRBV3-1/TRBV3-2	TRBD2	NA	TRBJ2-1	CASSQEGLAVYGSYNEQFF	TGTGCCAGCAGCCAAGAAGGTCTAGCGGTATATGGCTCCTACAATGAGCAGTTCTTC
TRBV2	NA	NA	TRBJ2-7	CASSLGGVYYEQYF	TGTGCCAGCAGCTTAGGGGGTGTCTACTACGAGCAGTACTTC
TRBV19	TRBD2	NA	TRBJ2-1	CASSIVGGRARGIRSYNEQFF	TGTGCCAGTAGTATAGTAGGCGGGAGGGCCCGGGGGATTCGATCCTACAATGAGCAGTTCTTC
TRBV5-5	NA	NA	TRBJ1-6	CASSRDNSPLHF	TGTGCCAGCAGCCGAGATAATTCACCCCTCCACTTT
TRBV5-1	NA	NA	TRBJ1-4	CASSLGGGATNEKLFF	TGCGCCAGCAGCTTGGGGGGGGGCGCGACTAATGAAAAACTGTTTTTT
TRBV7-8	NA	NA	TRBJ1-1	CASSLVGPNTEAFF	TGTGCCAGCAGCCTGGTGGGGCCGAACACTGAAGCTTTCTTT
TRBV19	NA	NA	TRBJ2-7	CASSTVSGTYEQYF	TGTGCCAGTTCGACCGTGTCGGGGACCTACGAGCAGTACTTC
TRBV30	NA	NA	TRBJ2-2	CAWNGGPNTGELFF	TGTGCCTGGAACGGGGGTCCGAACACCGGGGAGCTGTTTTTT